This T cell receptor (beta chain) was observed in a study of blood T cell repertoires in COVID-19. Study background: Sample material is recorded as cDNA or gDNA derived from T cells, B-cell-depleted T cells, or PBMCs.

Method: immunoSEQ multiplex PCR; TCRdb's copy keeps in-frame clones and lacks some. The data show just under 40,000 clones, 80% to 90% seen once. The CDR3 totals 14 residues. J lost 4 bases, V lost 7 bases, and 4 bases had no gene match. Per the germline V gene, CDR1 is MDHEN and CDR2 is SYDVKM. The clonotype was recovered from a man over 45 with active or convalescent COVID-19. Sequencing used peripheral blood. The V call is TRBV28, the J call TRBJ1-3, with 10 nucleotides matching TRBD1. The CDR3 sequence: CASTPTGGGNTIYF. In DNA form, the CDR3 reads TGTGCCAGCACCCCGACAGGGGGCGGAAACACCATATATTTT.